The next 24 T cell receptor beta chains were all read from a single sample in a study of Graves' ophthalmopathy and Graves' hyperthyroidism. Scientists amplified the TCR beta CDR3 regions from RNA transcripts. RT-PCR with HTBI primers came first, then second-round multiplex PCR. TCRdb reanalysed the multiplex PCR reads using MiXCR and keeps one entry per CDR3 protein. The sample has over a million distinct CDR3 sequences; 36% are singletons. The sample was peripheral blood or thyroid tissue (not recorded which). These receptors were obtained from an adult man with Graves' hyperthyroidism.

This CDR3 reads CSLRGPGANTEAFF. DNA of the CDR3: TGCAGCTTACGCGGGCCCGGGGCGAACACTGAAGCTTTCTTT. V and J are TRBV29-1 and TRBJ1-1; possibly TRBD1 for D (5 bases). The CDR3 sequence is 14 residues long. Germline lookup yields CDR1 SQVTM and CDR2 ANQGSEA. Trimming pared 8 bases from V and 1 base from J, leaving 17 bases between.

The chain links TRBV7-9 to TRBJ2-7; 11 bases are a match to TRBD1. Germline V CDR1 and CDR2: SEHNR, FQNEAQ (reference sequence). The CDR3 extends over 16 amino acids. Germline trimming cut 5 bases from V and 2 bases from J; bases unmatched to any gene: 8. The CDR3 bases are TGTGCCAGCAGCAACCCGGGACAGGGGGTCCCCTACGAGCAGTACTTC. Its translation: CASSNPGQGVPYEQYF.

This clonotype was observed many times. CDR3 residues: CASEGLYGYTF. The CDR3 DNA is TGTGCCAGTGAAGGACTCTATGGCTACACCTTC. The chain uses TRBV9 and TRBJ1-2, with D unclear. The CDR3 length is 11 residues. Trimming removed 8 bases at V and 4 bases at J, with 9 bases between. In germline, CDR1 is SGDLS, CDR2 YYNGEE. Based on the CDR3 plus reference TRBV9 and TRBJ1-2, the full variable domain is DSGVTQTPKHLITATGQRVTLRCSPRSGDLSVYWYQQSLDQGLQFLIQYYNGEERAKGNILERFSAQQFPDLHSELNLSSLELGDSALYFCASEGLYGYTFGSGTRLTVV.

This clonotype showed up many times. V gene TRBV7-8 combines with J gene TRBJ1-2, with 7 bases that match TRBD1. The V gene's germline CDR1 is SGHVS and CDR2 FQNEAQ. The ends lost 1 base at V and 0 bases at J; junction bases unmatched: 5. CDR3 length: 16 residues. In DNA, the CDR3 is TGTGCCAGCAGCTTAGTATCACAGGGGCCTAACTATGGCTACACCTTC. Its protein is CASSLVSQGPNYGYTF.

In the case of this clonotype: A read error is possible here, since a much larger clone lies one base away. This chain connects TRBV9 to TRBJ2-5; 7 nucleotides align to TRBD2. V shed 4 bases and J 9 bases; nucleotides not matched to a gene: 12. This CDR3 has 14 amino acids. Per the germline V gene, CDR1 is SGDLS and CDR2 is YYNGEE. CDR3 sequence (DNA): TGTGCCAGCAGCTTCGGCCGGGGGAGGGAGGCCCAGTACTTC. It is translated as CASSFGRGREAQYF. The variable domain in full, completed from reference TRBV9 and TRBJ2-5, reads DSGVTQTPKHLITATGQRVTLRCSPRSGDLSVYWYQQSLDQGLQFLIQYYNGEERAKGNILERFSAQQFPDLHSELNLSSLELGDSALYFCASSFGRGREAQYFGPGTRLLVL.

This clonotype was counted ten times or more. The gene calls are TRBV14 and TRBJ2-2; the match to TRBD2 covers 7 bases. CDR3 length: 15 residues. Germline-derived CDR1 and CDR2 are SGHDN and FVKESK. Trimming at V came to 2 bases and at J to 5 bases, leaving 5 bases not matched to a gene. The CDR3: CASSQRGSITGELFF. CDR3 DNA sequence: TGTGCCAGCAGCCAACGCGGGAGTATTACCGGGGAGCTGTTTTTT.

Points on this clonotype: This could be a read error, since a much larger clone is one nucleotide away. The V gene is TRBV24-1, the J gene TRBJ1-5, with D perhaps TRBD1 (6 bases). Germline V lookup: CDR1 KGHDR, CDR2 SFDVKD. The CDR3 runs 16 residues. The V end was cut by 4 bases, the J end by 1 base, with 13 bases between. The CDR3, as DNA: TGTGCCACCAGTGAAGGGGGGGCGGGCAGCAATCAGCCCCAGCATTTT. This codes for CATSEGGAGSNQPQHF.

The rearrangement uses TRBV15 and TRBJ1-5; no reliable D call. Deletions cut 5 bases from V and 3 bases from J, with 11 bases between. The CDR3 runs 14 residues. Germline CDR1 is LNHNV and CDR2 is YYDKDF (reference sequence). For the CDR3, the DNA is TGTGCCACCAGCGCTGACGGCTACAATCAGCCCCAGCATTTT. The encoded protein is CATSADGYNQPQHF.

This chain links TRBV5-6 with TRBJ2-3; maybe TRBD1 (5 bases). Between the trimmed V and J ends, which lost 0 bases and 0 bases, there was a span of 8 bases. The CDR3 totals 15 residues. In germline, CDR1 is SGHDT, CDR2 YYEEEE. CDR3 DNA: TGTGCCAGCAGCTTGGATGGACATAGCACAGATACGCAGTATTTT. Amino acids: CASSLDGHSTDTQYF.

This clonotype has a handful of counts. The chain has TRBV28 and TRBJ2-5; unclear D gene. CDR3 length: 16 residues. The germline CDR1 and CDR2 sequences are MDHEN and SYDVKM. V was shortened by 3 bases and J by 2 bases, with 16 bases between the two germline ends. This CDR3 reads CASSFYRSGPQETQYF. The CDR3 DNA sequence: TGTGCCAGCAGTTTCTATAGGTCAGGACCACAAGAGACCCAGTACTTC.

The V and J genes are TRBV29-1 and TRBJ2-7; D possibly matches TRBD1 or TRBD2 (5 bases each). Germline V gives CDR1 SQVTM, CDR2 ANQGSEA. Trimming removed 4 bases at V and 3 bases at J, with 19 bases between. The CDR3 length is 15 residues. The CDR3, as DNA: TGCAGCGTTGGGGCCTCCCAAACGGGGCTCTACGAGCAGTACTTC. It yields the protein CSVGASQTGLYEQYF.

This clonotype was recorded at least ten times. This chain uses TRBV29-1 with TRBJ1-4; no clear D. V was trimmed by 7 bases and J by 5 bases, leaving 14 bases between them. Germline CDR1 reads SQVTM; CDR2 reads ANQGSEA. This CDR3 region has 13 residues. CDR3 DNA: TGCAGCGCCAGCCCGATAGGGAATGAAAAACTGTTTTTT. It translates to CSASPIGNEKLFF.

The chain employs TRBV19 and TRBJ1-2; 8 bases match TRBD1. With 10 bases clipped from V and 8 bases from J, the junction kept 15 bases outside the gene matches. Germline CDR1 is LNHDA and CDR2 is SQIVND (reference sequence). The CDR3 consists of 14 residues. CDR3: CATPLRQGAGGYTF. The CDR3 DNA sequence: TGTGCCACCCCCCTGAGGCAGGGGGCAGGCGGCTACACCTTC.

This chain connects TRBV19 to TRBJ2-5, with D uncertain. The CDR3 consists of 13 residues. V was clipped by 0 bases and J by 5 bases, with 7 bases between them. CDR1 and CDR2 from the germline V gene are LNHDA and SQIVND (reference sequence). CDR3 loop: CASSIDAAETQYF. DNA for the CDR3: TGTGCCAGTAGTATAGATGCGGCTGAGACCCAGTACTTC.

Notes on this clonotype: A much larger clone differs from this one at a single base, so this may be a read error. This rearrangement joins TRBV7-2 to TRBJ2-5; no definite D call. V lost 5 bases and J 2 bases, leaving 15 bases between the germline ends. CDR3 length equals 15 residues. Germline V lookup: CDR1 SGHTA, CDR2 FQGNSA. Written as DNA, the CDR3 is TGTGCCAGCAGCGTCGAATTGCCAGCGCAAGAGACCCAGTACTTC. Translation gives CASSVELPAQETQYF.

In this sample, this clonotype turned up many times. Here the CDR3 reads CATSDPGLAGGVETQYF. The CDR3 bases are TGTGCCACCAGTGATCCGGGACTAGCGGGGGGGGTAGAGACCCAGTACTTC. The gene calls are TRBV24-1 and TRBJ2-5; 16 nucleotides agree with TRBD2. V dropped 3 bases and J dropped 4; count of bases not matched to a gene: 4. Germline V gives CDR1 KGHDR, CDR2 SFDVKD. The CDR3 spans 17 residues.

About this clonotype: Germline and junction disagree at one end, which may indicate a read error. The chain has TRBV10-2 and TRBJ1-1; D is unresolved. Germline V gene sequence: CDR1 WSHSY, CDR2 SAAADI. This CDR3 is 14 amino acids long. The CDR3 loop reads CASSSAGSDTEAFF. CDR3 coding DNA: TGTGCCAGCAGTTCGGCCGGGAGTGACACTGAAGCTTTCTTT.

This clonotype was seen repeatedly, ten times or more. This rearrangement joins TRBV2 to TRBJ1-4, with TRBD1 identical over 11 bases. Germline-derived CDR1 and CDR2 are SNHLY and FYNNEI. Trimming took 8 bases from V and 7 from J; bases not matched to a gene: 3. The length of the CDR3 is 13 residues. Here the CDR3 reads CASRTGGGEKLFF. CDR3 in DNA: TGTGCCAGCCGGACAGGGGGCGGTGAAAAACTGTTTTTT.

The chain couples TRBV6-2 or TRBV6-3 to TRBJ2-7, with a tentative D call TRBD2 (5 bases). The germline V gene encodes CDR1 MNHEY and CDR2 SVGEGT. This CDR3 is 13 amino acids long. Trimming removed 1 base from V and 5 bases from J, with 9 bases in between. The CDR3, as DNA: TGTGCCAGCAGTTACTTCAAGGGAGACGAGCAGTACTTC. Its translation is CASSYFKGDEQYF.

The rearrangement joins TRBV29-1 to TRBJ1-2, with 7 bases that match TRBD1. Germline loops: CDR1 SQVTM, CDR2 ANQGSEA. The junction had 11 bases not matched to a gene; V was cut back by 8 bases and J by 5 bases. This CDR3 spans 13 amino acids. The DNA for the CDR3 is TGCAGCTTAGGCTCGGGGACAGAATATGGCTACACCTTC. Protein: CSLGSGTEYGYTF.

This rearrangement joins TRBV5-1 to TRBJ2-5, with D tentatively TRBD1 (5 bases). V dropped 0 bases and J dropped 5 bases, with 11 bases sitting between them. There are 14 residues in the CDR3. CDR1 and CDR2 from the germline V gene are SGHRS and YFSETQ. The CDR3 here is CASSLAGYRETQYF. CDR3 bases: TGCGCCAGCAGCTTGGCAGGGTACCGGGAGACCCAGTACTTC.

The gene calls are TRBV12-3 or TRBV12-4 and TRBJ2-2; TRBD2 agrees at 7 bases. This CDR3 comprises 16 residues. V was pared by 3 bases and J by 0 bases, with 4 bases of the junction left unmatched. The CDR3 loop is CASSLGDYTNTGELFF. DNA for the CDR3: TGTGCCAGCAGTTTGGGGGACTACACGAACACCGGGGAGCTGTTTTTT.

This clonotype has at least ten counts. A junction boundary mismatches the germline segment, possibly from a read error. The V and J genes are TRBV5-1 and TRBJ2-6; D remains unclear. The CDR3 consists of 15 residues. Looked up from germline, CDR1 is SGHRS and CDR2 is YFSETQ. The CDR3 reads CASSLGDSGANVLTF. The DNA of the CDR3 is TGTGCCAGCAGCTTAGGAGACTCTGGGGCCAACGTCCTGACTTTC.

This clonotype was seen ten or more times. The J gene is TRBJ1-2, the V gene TRBV20-1, with 8 bases identical to TRBD1. The germline gives CDR1 DFQATT, CDR2 SNEGSKA (reference sequence). The CDR3 sequence is 15 residues long. V gave up 0 bases and J gave up 4 bases; unmatched junction bases: 7. The CDR3 DNA reads as TGCAGTGCTAGAGATCGACAGGGGATGGTCTATGGCTACACCTTC. Its protein is CSARDRQGMVYGYTF.